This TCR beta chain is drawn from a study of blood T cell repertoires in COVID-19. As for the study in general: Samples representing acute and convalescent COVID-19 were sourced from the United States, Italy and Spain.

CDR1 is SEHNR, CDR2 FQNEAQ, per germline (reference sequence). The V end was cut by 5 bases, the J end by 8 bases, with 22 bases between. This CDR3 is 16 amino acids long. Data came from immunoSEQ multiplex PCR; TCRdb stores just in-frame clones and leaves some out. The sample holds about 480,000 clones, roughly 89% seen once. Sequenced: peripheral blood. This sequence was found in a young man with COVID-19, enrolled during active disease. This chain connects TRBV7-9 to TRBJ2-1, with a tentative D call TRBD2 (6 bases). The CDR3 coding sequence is TGTGCCAGCAGCACTACCTCGGGGACTGGGGTCTATGAGCAGTTCTTC. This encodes CASSTTSGTGVYEQFF. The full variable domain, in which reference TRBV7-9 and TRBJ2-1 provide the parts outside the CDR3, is DTGVSQNPRHKITKRGQNVTFRCDPISEHNRLYWYRQTLGQGPEFLTYFQNEAQLEKSRLLSDRFSAERPKGSFSTLEIQRTEQGDSAMYLCASSTTSGTGVYEQFFGPGTRLTVL.